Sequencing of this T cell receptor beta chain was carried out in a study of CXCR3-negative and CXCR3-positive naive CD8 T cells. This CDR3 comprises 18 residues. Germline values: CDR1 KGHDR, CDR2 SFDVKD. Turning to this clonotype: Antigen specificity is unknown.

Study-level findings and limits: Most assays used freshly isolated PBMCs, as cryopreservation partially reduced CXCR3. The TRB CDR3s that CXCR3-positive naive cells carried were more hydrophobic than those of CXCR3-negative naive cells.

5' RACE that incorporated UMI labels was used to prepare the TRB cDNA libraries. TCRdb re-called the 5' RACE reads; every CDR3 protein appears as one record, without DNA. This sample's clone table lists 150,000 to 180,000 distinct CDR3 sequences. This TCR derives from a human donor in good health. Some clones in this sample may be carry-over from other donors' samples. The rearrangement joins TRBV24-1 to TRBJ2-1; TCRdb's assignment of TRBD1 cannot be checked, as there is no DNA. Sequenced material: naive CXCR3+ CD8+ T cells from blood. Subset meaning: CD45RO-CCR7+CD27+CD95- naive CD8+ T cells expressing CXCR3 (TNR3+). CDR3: CATSDSTGRQSSYNEQFF.